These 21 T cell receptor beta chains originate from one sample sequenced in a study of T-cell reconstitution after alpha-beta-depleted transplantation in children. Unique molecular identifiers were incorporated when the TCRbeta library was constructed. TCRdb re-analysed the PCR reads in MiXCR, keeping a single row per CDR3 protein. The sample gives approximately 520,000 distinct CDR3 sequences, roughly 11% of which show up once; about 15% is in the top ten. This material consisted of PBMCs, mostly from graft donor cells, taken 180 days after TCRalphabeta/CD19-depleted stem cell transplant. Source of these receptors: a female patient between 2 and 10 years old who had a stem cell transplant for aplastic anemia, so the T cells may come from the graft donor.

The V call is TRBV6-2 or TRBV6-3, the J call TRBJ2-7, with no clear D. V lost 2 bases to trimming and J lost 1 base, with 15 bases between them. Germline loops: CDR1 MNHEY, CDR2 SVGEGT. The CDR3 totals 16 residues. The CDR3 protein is CASSYGGRTFSYEQYF. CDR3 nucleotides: TGTGCCAGCAGTTACGGCGGACGGACGTTTTCCTACGAGCAGTACTTC.

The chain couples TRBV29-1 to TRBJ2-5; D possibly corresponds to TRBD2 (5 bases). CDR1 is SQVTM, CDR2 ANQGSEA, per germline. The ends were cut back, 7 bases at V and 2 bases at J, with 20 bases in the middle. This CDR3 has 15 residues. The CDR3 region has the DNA TGCAGCGCAGAGATTCCGAGGGAATCACAAGAGACCCAGTACTTC. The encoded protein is CSAEIPRESQETQYF.

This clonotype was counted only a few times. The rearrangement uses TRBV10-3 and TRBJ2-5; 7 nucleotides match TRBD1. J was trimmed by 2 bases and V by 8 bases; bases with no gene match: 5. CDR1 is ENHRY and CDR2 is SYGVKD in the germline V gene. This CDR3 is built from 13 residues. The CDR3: CAIGTGVQETQYF. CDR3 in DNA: TGTGCCATCGGAACAGGGGTGCAAGAGACCCAGTACTTC.

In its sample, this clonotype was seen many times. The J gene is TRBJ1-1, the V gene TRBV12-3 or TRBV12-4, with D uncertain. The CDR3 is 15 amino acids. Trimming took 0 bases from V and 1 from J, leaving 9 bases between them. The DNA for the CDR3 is TGTGCCAGCAGTTTAGCCCAGACTCCGAACACTGAAGCTTTCTTT. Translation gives CASSLAQTPNTEAFF.

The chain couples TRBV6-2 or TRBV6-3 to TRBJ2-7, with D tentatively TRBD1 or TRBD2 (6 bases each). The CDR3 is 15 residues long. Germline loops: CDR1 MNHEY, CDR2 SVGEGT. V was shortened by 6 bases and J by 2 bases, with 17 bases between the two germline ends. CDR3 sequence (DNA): TGTGCCAGCAGCCACGAGGTACGGGGGCCCTACGAGCAGTACTTC. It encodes CASSHEVRGPYEQYF.

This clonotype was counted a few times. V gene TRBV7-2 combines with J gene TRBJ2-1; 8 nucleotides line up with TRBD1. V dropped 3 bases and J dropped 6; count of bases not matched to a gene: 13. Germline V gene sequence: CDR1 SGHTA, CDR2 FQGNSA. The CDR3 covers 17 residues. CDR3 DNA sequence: TGTGCCAGCAGCTTTGTGAGGACAGGGACCAAGCTCAATGAGCAGTTCTTC. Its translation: CASSFVRTGTKLNEQFF.

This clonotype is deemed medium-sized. The CDR3 reads CASSLFLQDYNSPLHF. In DNA, the CDR3 is TGTGCCAGCAGTTTATTCTTACAGGACTATAATTCACCCCTCCACTTT. The rearrangement links TRBV28 to TRBJ1-6; the D gene is possibly TRBD1 (5 bases). The germline gives CDR1 MDHEN, CDR2 SYDVKM. The V gene lost 1 base and the J gene lost 3 bases, with 10 bases spanning the gap. This CDR3 contains 16 residues. The full variable domain, with the rest looked up from reference TRBV28 and TRBJ1-6, is DVKVTQSSRYLVKRTGEKVFLECVQDMDHENMFWYRQDPGLGLRLIYFSYDVKMKEKGDIPEGYSVSREKKERFSLILESASTNQTSMYLCASSLFLQDYNSPLHFGNGTRLTVT.

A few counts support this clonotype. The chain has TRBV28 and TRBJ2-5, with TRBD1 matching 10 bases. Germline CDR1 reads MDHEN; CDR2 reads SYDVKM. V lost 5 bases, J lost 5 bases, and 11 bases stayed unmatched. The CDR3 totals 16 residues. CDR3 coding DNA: TGTGCCAGCAGTCCCGGGACAGGGGTACGTTTGGAGACCCAGTACTTC. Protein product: CASSPGTGVRLETQYF. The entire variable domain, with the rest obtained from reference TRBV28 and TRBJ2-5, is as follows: DVKVTQSSRYLVKRTGEKVFLECVQDMDHENMFWYRQDPGLGLRLIYFSYDVKMKEKGDIPEGYSVSREKKERFSLILESASTNQTSMYLCASSPGTGVRLETQYFGPGTRLLVL.

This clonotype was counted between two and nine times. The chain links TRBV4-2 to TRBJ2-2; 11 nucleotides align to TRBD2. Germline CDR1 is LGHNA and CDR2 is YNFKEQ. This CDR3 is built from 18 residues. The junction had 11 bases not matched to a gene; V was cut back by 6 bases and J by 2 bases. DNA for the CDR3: TGTGCCAGCAGTCCTCCCGTGGGGACTAGCGGAAACACCGGGGAGCTGTTTTTT. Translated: CASSPPVGTSGNTGELFF.

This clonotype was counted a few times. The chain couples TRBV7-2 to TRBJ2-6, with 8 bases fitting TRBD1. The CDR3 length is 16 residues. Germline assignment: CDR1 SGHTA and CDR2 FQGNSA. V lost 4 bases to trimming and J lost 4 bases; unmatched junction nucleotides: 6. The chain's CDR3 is CASSWTGCCGANVLTF. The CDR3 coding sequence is TGTGCCAGCAGCTGGACAGGGTGTTGCGGGGCCAACGTCCTGACTTTC.

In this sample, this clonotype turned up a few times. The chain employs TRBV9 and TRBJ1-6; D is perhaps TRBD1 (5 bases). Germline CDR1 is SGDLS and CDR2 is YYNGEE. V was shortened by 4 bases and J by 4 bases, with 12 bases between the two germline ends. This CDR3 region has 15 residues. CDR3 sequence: CASSTGQRYNSPLHF. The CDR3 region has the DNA TGTGCCAGCAGCACTGGACAACGTTATAATTCACCCCTCCACTTT.

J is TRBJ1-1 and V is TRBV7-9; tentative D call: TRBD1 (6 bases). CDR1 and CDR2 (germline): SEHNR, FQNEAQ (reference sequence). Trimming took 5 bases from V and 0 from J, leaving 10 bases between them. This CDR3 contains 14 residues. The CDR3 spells CASSTRDMNTEAFF. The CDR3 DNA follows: TGTGCCAGCAGCACAAGGGACATGAACACTGAAGCTTTCTTT.

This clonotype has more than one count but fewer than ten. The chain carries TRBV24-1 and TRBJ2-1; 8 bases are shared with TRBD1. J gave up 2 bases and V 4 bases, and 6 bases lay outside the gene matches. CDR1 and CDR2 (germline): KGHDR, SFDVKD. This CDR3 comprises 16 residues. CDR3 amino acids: CATSDPGQVPYNEQFF. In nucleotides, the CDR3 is TGTGCCACCAGTGACCCGGGACAGGTTCCCTACAATGAGCAGTTCTTC.

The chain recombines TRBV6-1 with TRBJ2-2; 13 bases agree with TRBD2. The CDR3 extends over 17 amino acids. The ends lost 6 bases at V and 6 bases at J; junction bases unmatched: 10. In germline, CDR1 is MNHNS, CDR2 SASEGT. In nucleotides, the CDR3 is TGTGCCAGCAGCCCCGGGACTAGCGGGAAAGGGGCCGGGGAGCTGTTTTTT. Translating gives CASSPGTSGKGAGELFF.

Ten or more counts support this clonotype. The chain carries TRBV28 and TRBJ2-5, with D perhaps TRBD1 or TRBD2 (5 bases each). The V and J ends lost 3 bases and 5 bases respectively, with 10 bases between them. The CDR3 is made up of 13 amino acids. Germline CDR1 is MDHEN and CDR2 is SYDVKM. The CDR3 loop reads CASSFAGTETQYF. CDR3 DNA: TGTGCCAGCAGTTTTGCAGGGACGGAGACCCAGTACTTC.

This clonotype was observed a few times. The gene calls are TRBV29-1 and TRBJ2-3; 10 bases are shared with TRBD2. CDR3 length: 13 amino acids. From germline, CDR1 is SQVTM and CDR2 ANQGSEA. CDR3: CSVSGRARDTQYF. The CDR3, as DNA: TGCAGTGTAAGCGGGAGGGCAAGGGATACGCAGTATTTT.

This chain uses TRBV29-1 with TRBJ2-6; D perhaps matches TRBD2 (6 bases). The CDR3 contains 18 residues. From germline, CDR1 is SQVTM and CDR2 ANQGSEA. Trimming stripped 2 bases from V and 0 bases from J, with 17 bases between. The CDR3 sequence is CSVETSRRTFSGANVLTF. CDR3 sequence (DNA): TGCAGCGTTGAAACTAGCAGACGCACATTCTCTGGGGCCAACGTCCTGACTTTC. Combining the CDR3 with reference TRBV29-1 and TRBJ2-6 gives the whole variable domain SAVISQKPSRDICQRGTSLTIQCQVDSQVTMMFWYRQQPGQSLTLIATANQGSEATYESGFVIDKFPISRPNLTFSTLTVSNMSPEDSSIYLCSVETSRRTFSGANVLTFGAGSRLTVL.

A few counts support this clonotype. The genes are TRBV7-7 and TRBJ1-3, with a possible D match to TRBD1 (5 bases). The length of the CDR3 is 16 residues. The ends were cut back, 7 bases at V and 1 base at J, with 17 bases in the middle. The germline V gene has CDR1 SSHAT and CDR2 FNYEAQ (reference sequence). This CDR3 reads CASILGQGRSGNTIYF. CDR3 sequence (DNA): TGTGCCAGCATCCTGGGGCAGGGAAGGTCTGGAAACACCATATATTTT.

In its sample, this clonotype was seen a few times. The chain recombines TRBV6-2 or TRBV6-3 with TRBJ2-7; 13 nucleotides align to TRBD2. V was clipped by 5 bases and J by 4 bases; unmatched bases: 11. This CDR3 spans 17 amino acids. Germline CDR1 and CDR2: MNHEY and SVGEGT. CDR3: CASSIRTSGSLPYEQYF. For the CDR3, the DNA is TGTGCCAGCAGTATCCGGACTAGCGGGAGCCTACCTTACGAGCAGTACTTC.

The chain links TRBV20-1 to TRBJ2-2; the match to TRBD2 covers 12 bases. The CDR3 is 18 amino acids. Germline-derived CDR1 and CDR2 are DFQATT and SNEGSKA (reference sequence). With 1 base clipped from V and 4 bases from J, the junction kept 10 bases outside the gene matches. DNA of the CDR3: TGCAGTGCTAGAGTGGTCCTAGCGGGAGGGCCAGTCACCGGGGAGCTGTTTTTT. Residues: CSARVVLAGGPVTGELFF.

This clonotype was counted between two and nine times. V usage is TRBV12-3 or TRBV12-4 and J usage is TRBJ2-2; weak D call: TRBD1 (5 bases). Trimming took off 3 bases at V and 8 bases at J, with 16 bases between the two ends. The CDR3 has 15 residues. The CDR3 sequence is CASSFVSGSVGELFF. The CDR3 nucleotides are TGTGCCAGCAGTTTTGTTTCAGGGTCGGTTGGGGAGCTGTTTTTT.